These 22 T cell receptor beta chains were sequenced from one sample in a study of blood T cell repertoires in COVID-19. The repertoire was sequenced with immunoSEQ multiplex PCR; TCRdb's copy has only in-frame clones and lacks some. The table has 200,000 to 250,000 clones, roughly 86% seen once. Sequenced: peripheral blood. The origin of the receptors is a woman in her forties or fifties with active or convalescent COVID-19.

This clone came up many times. This chain connects TRBV6-5 to TRBJ2-3; no clear D. Per germline, CDR1 MNHEY and CDR2 SVGAGI. CDR3 length: 15 residues. V was clipped by 8 bases and J by 3 bases, with 18 bases between them. Written as DNA, the CDR3 is TGTGCCAGCCAAATGACCCTTAGCCCTACAGATACGCAGTATTTT. Protein product: CASQMTLSPTDTQYF.

This sequence joins TRBV13 and TRBJ2-3; 13 bases align to TRBD2. V lost 5 bases and J lost 2; bases outside the gene matches: 7. The CDR3 totals 17 residues. The germline V gene has CDR1 PRHDT and CDR2 FYEKMQ (reference sequence). The chain's CDR3 is CASSPGLAGAYTDTQYF. CDR3 bases: TGTGCCAGCAGCCCCGGACTAGCGGGGGCCTACACAGATACGCAGTATTTT.

The J gene is TRBJ1-2, the V gene TRBV5-1; no clear D. CDR1 and CDR2 (germline): SGHRS, YFSETQ. The V end was cut by 0 bases, the J end by 5 bases, with 11 bases between. CDR3 length: 14 residues. The CDR3 is CASSLAYSEYGYTF. The CDR3 nucleotides are TGCGCCAGCAGCTTGGCCTACTCGGAGTATGGCTACACCTTC. Together with reference TRBV5-1 and TRBJ1-2, the CDR3 gives the full variable domain: KAGVTQTPRYLIKTRGQQVTLSCSPISGHRSVSWYQQTPGQGLQFLFEYFSETQRNKGNFPGRFSGRQFSNSRSEMNVSTLELGDSALYLCASSLAYSEYGYTFGSGTRLTVV.

This sequence joins TRBV12-3 or TRBV12-4 and TRBJ1-5; the D gene is possibly TRBD1 (6 bases). This CDR3 has 12 amino acids. The germline V and J ends were trimmed by 8 bases and 10 bases, with 15 bases remaining between them. For the CDR3, the DNA is TGTGCCAGCGCAAGGGGGATCAGCCCCCAGCATTTT. It is translated as CASARGISPQHF.

This sequence joins TRBV28 and TRBJ1-2; possible D gene TRBD1, 6 bases. CDR1 and CDR2 from the germline V gene are MDHEN and SYDVKM. Trimming shortened V by 6 bases and J by 3 bases, and 17 bases separated the two germline ends. The CDR3 has 15 residues. The CDR3 here is CASRSERGIYYGYTF. The CDR3 coding sequence is TGTGCCAGCAGGTCCGAGAGGGGGATTTACTATGGCTACACCTTC.

The rearrangement joins TRBV19 to TRBJ1-5, with 9 bases matching TRBD1. This CDR3 region has 16 residues. Germline lookup yields CDR1 LNHDA and CDR2 SQIVND (reference sequence). V was clipped by 4 bases and J by 8 bases; unmatched bases: 12. CDR3 sequence reads: CASSTILTGGVEPQHF. The CDR3 region has the DNA TGTGCCAGTAGTACCATCCTCACAGGGGGCGTAGAGCCCCAGCATTTT. The variable domain in full, with the rest retrieved from reference TRBV19 and TRBJ1-5, is DGGITQSPKYLFRKEGQNVTLSCEQNLNHDAMYWYRQDPGQGLRLIYYSQIVNDFQKGDIAEGYSVSREKKESFPLTVTSAQKNPTAFYLCASSTILTGGVEPQHFGDGTRLSIL.

This clone was seen once. The chain employs TRBV6-4 and TRBJ1-1; D not resolved. The CDR3 loop spans 12 amino acids. V lost 2 bases, J lost 1 base, and 2 bases lay in between. From germline, CDR1 is MRHNA and CDR2 SNTAGT. CDR3 DNA sequence: TGTGCCAGCAGTGACCAGAACACTGAAGCTTTCTTT. This gives the protein CASSDQNTEAFF.

The gene calls are TRBV6-5 and TRBJ1-6; weak D call: TRBD1 (6 bases). The CDR3 runs 14 residues. The V end lost 3 bases, the J end lost 7 bases, and 10 bases lay between the germline ends. From germline, CDR1 is MNHEY and CDR2 SVGAGI. The CDR3 is CASSYNRANSPLHF. The DNA for the CDR3 is TGTGCCAGCAGTTATAACAGGGCAAATTCACCCCTCCACTTT.

The chain uses TRBV6-5 and TRBJ2-7; perhaps TRBD2 as D (5 bases). The CDR3 spans 12 residues. CDR1 and CDR2 from the germline V gene are MNHEY and SVGAGI. Trimming took off 11 bases at V and 4 bases at J, with 15 bases between the two ends. In nucleotides, the CDR3 is TGTGCCGGCGGGCCCGGGTTGTACGAGCAGTACTTC. The encoded protein is CAGGPGLYEQYF.

The chain recombines TRBV28 with TRBJ1-1; 12 bases agree with TRBD1. The CDR3 has 16 residues. Losses at the gene ends were 2 bases for V and 7 bases for J; bases not matched to a gene: 8. Per germline, CDR1 MDHEN and CDR2 SYDVKM. The CDR3 region has the DNA TGTGCCAGCAGTTTAAATCGGGACAGGGGGCTGGGTGAAGCTTTCTTT. Protein: CASSLNRDRGLGEAFF.

This chain joins TRBV15 and TRBJ2-1, with D maybe TRBD2 (6 bases). Trimming stripped 3 bases from V and 7 bases from J, with 16 bases between. The germline gives CDR1 LNHNV, CDR2 YYDKDF (reference sequence). The CDR3 sequence is 15 residues long. The CDR3 DNA reads as TGTGCCACCAGCAGGGGGGGTACGAGCGCGAATGAGCAGTTCTTC. This gives the protein CATSRGGTSANEQFF.

The chain employs TRBV4-2 and TRBJ2-1, with 9 bases that match TRBD1. V was pared by 3 bases and J by 7 bases, with 10 bases of the junction left unmatched. CDR1 and CDR2 (germline): LGHNA, YNFKEQ. This CDR3 region has 16 residues. The CDR3 loop reads CASSHVTGTGFNEQFF. The CDR3 DNA reads as TGTGCCAGCAGCCACGTTACCGGGACAGGGTTTAATGAGCAGTTCTTC.

The CDR3 DNA is TGTGCCAGCAGGCCAAGACAGGAGACGATCCTGTTCTTC. Protein product: CASRPRQETILFF. This rearrangement joins TRBV5-6 to TRBJ2-1, with a possible D match to TRBD1 (6 bases). V was cut by 5 bases and J by 15 bases, with 21 bases left in between. This CDR3 region has 13 residues. Germline V gives CDR1 SGHDT, CDR2 YYEEEE.

This clone came up once. The genes are TRBV7-9 and TRBJ2-5; a possible D gene is TRBD2 (6 bases). Looked up from germline, CDR1 is SEHNR and CDR2 is FQNEAQ (reference sequence). The CDR3 is 14 residues long. Deletions cut 2 bases from V and 0 bases from J, with 7 bases between. CDR3 protein: CASSLRDYQETQYF. As DNA, the CDR3 is TGTGCCAGCAGCTTACGGGACTACCAAGAGACCCAGTACTTC.

V and J are TRBV11-2 and TRBJ1-1, with D tentatively TRBD1 (5 bases). Germline values: CDR1 SGHAT, CDR2 FQNNGV. The CDR3 consists of 16 residues. The V end was cut by 2 bases, the J end by 1 base, with 14 bases between. The CDR3 reads CASSLRQTRGNTEAFF. CDR3 sequence (DNA): TGTGCCAGCAGCTTACGCCAAACAAGGGGGAACACTGAAGCTTTCTTT.

The V call is TRBV2, the J call TRBJ1-2; D possibly corresponds to TRBD1 (5 bases). The germline V gene has CDR1 SNHLY and CDR2 FYNNEI. There are 14 residues in the CDR3. V was shortened by 5 bases and J by 2 bases, with 12 bases between the two germline ends. CDR3: CASSPTARNYGYTF. The CDR3 DNA sequence: TGTGCCAGCAGTCCGACAGCGAGAAACTATGGCTACACCTTC.

This chain uses TRBV10-1 with TRBJ2-7, with 10 bases matching TRBD2. Germline CDR1 reads WNHNN; CDR2 reads SYGVQD (reference sequence). V gave up 3 bases and J gave up 4 bases; unmatched junction bases: 3. This CDR3 region has 14 residues. CDR3 DNA sequence: TGCGCCAGCAGTGATAGCGGGGGGCTGTACGAGCAGTACTTC. It specifies CASSDSGGLYEQYF.

In its sample, this clone was seen once. J is TRBJ2-1 and V is TRBV18; weak D call: TRBD2 (6 bases). There are 15 residues in the CDR3. The V gene lost 1 base and the J gene lost 7 bases, with 14 bases spanning the gap. In germline, CDR1 is KGHSH, CDR2 LQKENI. The CDR3 reads CASSPRTQAGNEQFF. The CDR3 DNA follows: TGTGCCAGCTCACCACGGACGCAGGCGGGGAATGAGCAGTTCTTC.

The V and J genes are TRBV28 and TRBJ1-4; D may be TRBD1 (6 bases). In germline, CDR1 is MDHEN, CDR2 SYDVKM. Trimming shortened V by 5 bases and J by 7 bases, and 11 bases separated the two germline ends. The CDR3 sequence is 13 residues long. For the CDR3, the DNA is TGTGCCAGCAGTCGAGGACAGCTTGAAAAACTGTTTTTT. Translating gives CASSRGQLEKLFF.

The gene calls are TRBV5-4 and TRBJ2-3, with TRBD2 matching over 8 bases. Germline values: CDR1 SGHNT, CDR2 YYREEE (reference sequence). The trim removed 5 bases at V and 3 bases at J, leaving 11 bases unmatched. The CDR3 loop spans 16 amino acids. CDR3 nucleotides: TGTGCCAGCAGTTCCGACAGCCGGGGGGGGACAGATACGCAGTATTTT. Its protein product is CASSSDSRGGTDTQYF.

J is TRBJ2-3 and V is TRBV28; D remains ambiguous. This CDR3 contains 15 residues. V lost 8 bases and J lost 4, with 19 bases in between. The germline CDR1 and CDR2 sequences are MDHEN and SYDVKM. The CDR3 protein is CASVPSAEAPDTQYF. Here the CDR3 DNA reads TGTGCCAGCGTACCCTCAGCCGAGGCGCCAGATACGCAGTATTTT.

The chain employs TRBV6-5 and TRBJ1-5; 9 positions agree with TRBD1. The germline V gene has CDR1 MNHEY and CDR2 SVGAGI. The CDR3 is made up of 13 amino acids. V was clipped by 10 bases and J by 5 bases; unmatched bases: 6. The CDR3, as DNA: TGTGCCACCAGACAGGGGGTCGATCAGCCCCAGCATTTT. Protein product: CATRQGVDQPQHF.